Presented here are 11 T cell receptor beta chains from one specimen sequenced in a study of vaccination and CD4 T cells after COVID-19. Their target antigens are unknown. With the Oncomine TCR Beta short-read assay, DNA from cultured CD4+ T cells was sequenced. Each CDR3 protein gets one entry after TCRdb re-called the PCR reads with MiXCR. The table has about 21,000 distinct CDR3 sequences, roughly 46% seen once. Time point meaning: late sampling 161 to 241 days after vaccination in three convalescent patients. The treatment: 10-day PBMC culture with coronavirus spike peptide pools or control peptides (ViraFEST assay). Material: CD4+ T cells from blood, cultured in vitro, obtained about 7 months after SARS-CoV-2 vaccination. The receptors here all came from a human donor who had recovered from COVID-19.

CDR3: CASSYVIAGASSSYNEQFF. The DNA of the CDR3 is TGTGCCAGCAGTTACGTTATAGCGGGAGCCTCGAGCTCCTACAATGAGCAGTTCTTC. The chain couples TRBV6-5 to TRBJ2-1; 9 nucleotides align to TRBD2. Germline V gene lookup returns CDR1 MNHEY and CDR2 SVGAGI. Losses at the gene ends were 2 bases for V and 0 bases for J; bases not matched to a gene: 11. The CDR3 has 19 residues.

Only a few counts were recorded for this clonotype. This chain uses TRBV20-1 with TRBJ1-6; D unclear. This CDR3 is built from 13 residues. The V end was cut by 3 bases, the J end by 13 bases, with 16 bases between. Germline CDR1 is DFQATT and CDR2 is SNEGSKA (reference sequence). The CDR3 loop is CSASSRVGGPLHF. As DNA, the CDR3 is TGCAGTGCTAGCAGTAGGGTAGGAGGGCCCCTCCACTTT.

The sample holds a few counts of this clonotype. The chain uses TRBV6-5 and TRBJ1-1, with D uncertain. The CDR3 extends over 13 amino acids. V was cut by 2 bases and J by 8 bases, with 12 bases left in between. Germline values: CDR1 MNHEY, CDR2 SVGAGI. The CDR3 sequence is CASSYLARAEAFF. DNA of the CDR3: TGTGCCAGCAGTTACCTGGCGAGGGCAGAAGCTTTCTTT.

This clonotype was found a few times. The V gene is TRBV20-1, the J gene TRBJ2-7; TRBD2 matches 8 bases. This CDR3 has 12 amino acids. From germline, CDR1 is DFQATT and CDR2 SNEGSKA (reference sequence). The V segment lost 2 bases and the J segment 5 bases; nucleotides outside the gene matches: 2. CDR3 nucleotide sequence: TGCAGTGCTAGACTAGCGGGCCACGAGCAGTACTTC. This translates into CSARLAGHEQYF.

There are a few counts of this clonotype. The V call is TRBV6-1, the J call TRBJ1-5, with a tentative D call TRBD1 (5 bases). CDR1 and CDR2 (germline): MNHNS, SASEGT. Deletions cut 4 bases from V and 5 bases from J, with 21 bases between. This CDR3 comprises 17 residues. The CDR3: CASSGIGTMGGDQPQHF. CDR3 sequence (DNA): TGTGCCAGCAGTGGGATCGGGACGATGGGTGGGGATCAGCCCCAGCATTTT.

The chain recombines TRBV6-2 or TRBV6-3 with TRBJ1-1; 9 nucleotides match TRBD1. CDR1 is MNHEY, CDR2 SVGEGT, per germline. V dropped 6 bases and J dropped 4; count of bases not matched to a gene: 9. The CDR3 contains 15 residues. The CDR3 sequence is CASSPVGQGPTEAFF. The CDR3 DNA reads TGTGCCAGCAGCCCCGTTGGACAGGGGCCCACTGAAGCTTTCTTT.

This clonotype came up a few times. The gene calls are TRBV6-1 and TRBJ2-7; a weak D match, TRBD1 (5 bases). Germline CDR1 reads MNHNS; CDR2 reads SASEGT. This CDR3 is built from 15 residues. Trimming removed 2 bases at V and 3 bases at J, with 14 bases between. The CDR3: CASSERGSRFYEQYF. The CDR3, as DNA: TGTGCCAGCAGTGAAAGGGGATCGCGATTCTACGAGCAGTACTTC.

The chain employs TRBV7-2 and TRBJ1-1; 9 positions match TRBD1. CDR3 size: 14 residues. The V and J ends lost 5 bases and 5 bases, in that order; junction bases with no gene match: 6. Germline V gives CDR1 SGHTA, CDR2 FQGNSA. This CDR3 is CASSIRDRETEAFF. The CDR3 nucleotides are TGTGCCAGCAGCATCCGGGACAGGGAGACTGAAGCTTTCTTT. The variable domain in full, with the rest retrieved from reference TRBV7-2 and TRBJ1-1, is GAGVSQSPSNKVTEKGKDVELRCDPISGHTALYWYRQSLGQGLEFLIYFQGNSAPDKSGLPSDRFSAERTGGSVSTLTIQRTQQEDSAVYLCASSIRDRETEAFFGQGTRLTVV.

This clonotype was picked up a small number of times. The chain employs TRBV24-1 and TRBJ1-5, with a possible D match to TRBD1 (6 bases). Trimming cost V 9 bases and J 2 bases, with 13 bases left between them. Germline V gene sequence: CDR1 KGHDR, CDR2 SFDVKD. This CDR3 has 14 residues. For the CDR3, the DNA is TGTGCCACCGGGGGGGAGGGGGGCAATCAGCCCCAGCATTTT. As protein: CATGGEGGNQPQHF.

The chain recombines TRBV6-4 with TRBJ2-3; weak D call: TRBD2 (5 bases). Looked up from germline, CDR1 is MRHNA and CDR2 is SNTAGT. This CDR3 contains 12 residues. V was pared by 8 bases and J by 6 bases, with 12 bases between. This CDR3 is CASQTRRDTQYF. The CDR3 DNA reads as TGTGCCAGCCAAACACGGAGGGATACGCAGTATTTT.

A few counts support this clonotype. The gene calls are TRBV6-1 and TRBJ1-6, with TRBD1 matching over 7 bases. The germline V gene encodes CDR1 MNHNS and CDR2 SASEGT. Trimming took 4 bases from V and 5 from J; bases not matched to a gene: 8. This CDR3 is 16 amino acids long. The CDR3 region is CASSVQGIVDNSPLHF. CDR3 DNA: TGTGCCAGCAGTGTACAGGGGATAGTGGATAATTCACCCCTCCACTTT.